Below, one T cell receptor (beta chain) is given with its context. This record comes from a study of blood T cell repertoires in COVID-19. Overall study context: T cells, B-cell-depleted T cells, or PBMCs supplied cDNA or gDNA.

The protocol was immunoSEQ multiplex PCR, while the TCRdb copy is restricted to in-frame clones and leaves out a portion. The sample shows a few hundred thousand clones, nearly 90% of them seen only once. Trimming pared 7 bases from V and 5 bases from J, leaving 17 bases between. In germline, CDR1 is MNHEY, CDR2 SVGAGI. There are 14 residues in the CDR3. Sequencing was carried out using PBMCs or T cells enriched from blood (not recorded which). The TCR sequence derives from a woman aged 30 to 39 who had recovered from COVID-19. The V and J genes are TRBV6-5 and TRBJ1-1; possible D gene TRBD1, 6 bases. The CDR3 DNA is TGTGCCAGCACCCAGGGCAGGGGAGGGACTGAAGCTTTCTTT. This gives the protein CASTQGRGGTEAFF.